The 31 T cell receptor beta chains given below trace back to one sample, sequenced in a study of beta chain features in type 1 diabetes. Findings and caveats of the study: For Type 1 diabetes patients, all four CD4+ subsets carried TCRB CDR3s that were moderately but significantly shorter.

The isolated RNA, all of it, was reverse transcribed, so expressed TCRB transcripts were what got sequenced. Produced via immunoSEQ multiplex PCR; TCRdb's table is partial and in-frame only. The sample gives 680,000 or so clones, roughly an eighth of which show up once; approximately 0.022% is in the top ten. Their antigens remain unidentified. The sequenced material came from naive CD4+ T cells from blood. Receptors were obtained from a man between 18 and 29 years old with type 1 diabetes.

This clone has more than one count but fewer than ten. This sequence joins TRBV7-9 and TRBJ1-1; D not certain. Trimming stripped 5 bases from V and 4 bases from J, with 11 bases between. Per the germline V gene, CDR1 is SEHNR and CDR2 is FQNEAQ (reference sequence). The CDR3 is 13 residues long. CDR3 residues: CASSPQAGTEAFF. CDR3 nucleotide sequence: TGTGCCAGCAGCCCGCAAGCGGGCACTGAAGCTTTCTTT.

This chain joins TRBV5-1 and TRBJ1-2, with 9 bases matching TRBD1. CDR3 length: 13 amino acids. The V segment lost 6 bases and the J segment 3 bases; nucleotides outside the gene matches: 3. Looked up from germline, CDR1 is SGHRS and CDR2 is YFSETQ. The chain's CDR3 is CASTRQGDYGYTF. For the CDR3, the DNA is TGCGCCAGCACCCGACAGGGGGACTATGGCTACACCTTC. Looking up the rest from reference TRBV5-1 and TRBJ1-2 gives the full variable domain: KAGVTQTPRYLIKTRGQQVTLSCSPISGHRSVSWYQQTPGQGLQFLFEYFSETQRNKGNFPGRFSGRQFSNSRSEMNVSTLELGDSALYLCASTRQGDYGYTFGSGTRLTVV.

This clone showed up just a few times. The V gene is TRBV2, the J gene TRBJ2-5; 7 positions agree with TRBD1. J lost 3 bases, V lost 5 bases, and 3 bases had no gene match. The germline gives CDR1 SNHLY, CDR2 FYNNEI. The CDR3 spans 13 residues. CDR3 coding DNA: TGTGCCAGCAGTACCGGACAGGAAGAGACCCAGTACTTC. Its protein is CASSTGQEETQYF.

This clone was detected a few times. CDR3 bases: TGTGCCTGGAGTCTGACTGAAATGAACACTGAAGCTTTCTTT. This gives the protein CAWSLTEMNTEAFF. This chain uses TRBV30 with TRBJ1-1, with D unclear. CDR1 and CDR2 (germline): GTSNPN, SVGIG (reference sequence). The CDR3 sequence is 14 residues long. V lost 2 bases and J 0 bases, leaving 10 bases between the germline ends. Variable domain in full (rest from reference TRBV30 and TRBJ1-1): SQTIHQWPATLVQPVGSPLSLECTVEGTSNPNLYWYRQAAGRGLQLLFYSVGIGQISSEVPQNLSASRPQDRQFILSSKKLLLSDSGFYLCAWSLTEMNTEAFFGQGTRLTVV.

This clone was seen more than once but under ten times. Other DNA sequences in this sample translate to the same CDR3. V is TRBV2 and J is TRBJ2-7; D tentatively reads TRBD1 or TRBD2 (6 bases each). The CDR3 has 12 residues. Germline V lookup: CDR1 SNHLY, CDR2 FYNNEI. Trimming took off 4 bases at V and 4 bases at J, with 8 bases between the two ends. DNA of the CDR3: TGTGCCAGCAGTGGAGGGGGGTACGAGCAGTACTTC. Its translation: CASSGGGYEQYF.

This clone appeared a few times. The chain links TRBV6-5 to TRBJ1-1, with 8 bases fitting TRBD1. In germline, CDR1 is MNHEY, CDR2 SVGAGI. This CDR3 has 14 residues. Trimming at V came to 7 bases and at J to 4 bases, leaving 8 bases not matched to a gene. CDR3 sequence: CASTDWQGATEAFF. In DNA, the CDR3 is TGTGCCAGCACAGACTGGCAGGGGGCCACTGAAGCTTTCTTT.

V is TRBV7-9 and J is TRBJ1-4, with D perhaps matching TRBD1 (5 bases). Germline V gene lookup returns CDR1 SEHNR and CDR2 FQNEAQ (reference sequence). This CDR3 is 15 amino acids long. Trimming took 1 base from V and 5 from J, leaving 11 bases between them. CDR3 protein: CASSLDAGYNEKLFF. CDR3 DNA: TGTGCCAGCAGCTTAGATGCAGGGTACAATGAAAAACTGTTTTTT.

This clone was recorded a few times. The genes are TRBV6-1 and TRBJ2-4; possible D gene TRBD2, 5 bases. Trimming shortened V by 2 bases and J by 2 bases, and 13 bases separated the two germline ends. The CDR3 covers 16 residues. Looked up from germline, CDR1 is MNHNS and CDR2 is SASEGT. CDR3 nucleotides: TGTGCCAGCAGTGAAAGTTTTAGAGGGACCAAAAACATTCAGTACTTC. Protein: CASSESFRGTKNIQYF.

The rearrangement uses TRBV2 and TRBJ2-7; possible D gene TRBD1, 6 bases. Germline loops: CDR1 SNHLY, CDR2 FYNNEI. Deletions cut 7 bases from V and 3 bases from J, with 16 bases between. The CDR3 extends over 14 amino acids. The CDR3 DNA follows: TGTGCCAGCACCCTACAGGGATCTCTCTACGAGCAGTACTTC. Encoded protein: CASTLQGSLYEQYF.

This clone was picked up a small number of times. V usage is TRBV25-1 and J usage is TRBJ2-5; TRBD1 aligns across 7 bases. The germline V gene encodes CDR1 MGHDK and CDR2 SYGVNS. The CDR3 has 14 residues. Trimming cost V 3 bases and J 5 bases; bases outside gene matches: 6. The CDR3 reads CASSEQGGWETQYF. The DNA for the CDR3 is TGTGCCAGCAGTGAGCAAGGGGGCTGGGAGACCCAGTACTTC.

This clone was observed a few times. This rearrangement joins TRBV7-3 to TRBJ2-2; TRBD1 agrees at 7 bases. V lost 4 bases, J lost 4 bases, and 9 bases stayed unmatched. CDR1 is SGHTA, CDR2 FQGTGA, per germline. This CDR3 region has 16 residues. CDR3 nucleotides: TGTGCCAGCAGCTCACCGTCGGGGACAGCCACCGGGGAGCTGTTTTTT. Amino acid sequence: CASSSPSGTATGELFF.

This clone was recorded a few times. The V gene is TRBV30, the J gene TRBJ2-5; TRBD2 is a possible D gene (5 bases). In germline, CDR1 is GTSNPN, CDR2 SVGIG (reference sequence). The CDR3 extends over 13 amino acids. V was cut by 8 bases and J by 0 bases, with 13 bases left in between. This CDR3 is CAVVPGNQETQYF. The CDR3 DNA follows: TGTGCCGTTGTTCCGGGGAACCAAGAGACCCAGTACTTC.

This clone was observed a few times. The chain links TRBV27 to TRBJ2-3, with 8 bases lining up with TRBD1. CDR1 is MNHEY, CDR2 SMNVEV, per germline (reference sequence). This CDR3 has 15 residues. V lost 2 bases and J lost 4; bases outside the gene matches: 5. CDR3 nucleotide sequence: TGTGCCAGCAGTTTACGACAGGGGTGGGCAGATACGCAGTATTTT. Protein sequence: CASSLRQGWADTQYF.

This clone was counted between two and nine times. The chain employs TRBV30 and TRBJ1-1; D is uncertain. CDR3 size: 11 residues. Germline loops: CDR1 GTSNPN, CDR2 SVGIG (reference sequence). V shed 8 bases and J shed 3 bases, with 10 bases lying between them. CDR3 loop: CATAGDTEAFF. The CDR3 DNA is TGTGCCACGGCTGGGGACACTGAAGCTTTCTTT.

This chain connects TRBV11-2 to TRBJ1-6; 7 positions agree with TRBD1. Trimming at V came to 4 bases and at J to 10 bases, leaving 7 bases not matched to a gene. The CDR3 runs to 14 residues. Germline CDR1 is SGHAT and CDR2 is FQNNGV. CDR3 nucleotide sequence: TGTGCCAGCAGCTCCGACAGGGATTTCTCACCCCTCCACTTT. Its translation is CASSSDRDFSPLHF.

The rearrangement joins TRBV10-3 to TRBJ2-7; D unclear. CDR3 length equals 14 residues. Germline-derived CDR1 and CDR2 are ENHRY and SYGVKD. Trimming cost V 2 bases and J 11 bases, with 19 bases left between them. The CDR3, as DNA: TGTGCCATCAGTGAGGTCGAGAACTTAATTGGAGAGTACTTC. It encodes CAISEVENLIGEYF.

The rearrangement links TRBV28 to TRBJ1-4; possible D gene TRBD1, 5 bases. Germline values: CDR1 MDHEN, CDR2 SYDVKM. Between the trimmed V and J ends, which lost 2 bases and 2 bases, there was a span of 9 bases. The CDR3 consists of 15 residues. The CDR3 protein is CASSLPQGTNEKLFF. The CDR3 coding sequence is TGTGCCAGCAGTTTACCGCAGGGCACTAATGAAAAACTGTTTTTT.

This clone was counted between two and nine times. The CDR3 DNA follows: TGTGCCAGCTCACCAACAGGTCGGGGTGTGAACACTGAAGCTTTCTTT. Encoded protein: CASSPTGRGVNTEAFF. The chain links TRBV18 to TRBJ1-1; possible D gene TRBD1, 5 bases. Between the trimmed V and J ends, which lost 2 bases and 0 bases, there was a span of 13 bases. The CDR3 runs 16 residues. Germline values: CDR1 KGHSH, CDR2 LQKENI.

The V call is TRBV7-2, the J call TRBJ1-3; 10 bases are a match to TRBD1. Germline CDR1 SGHTA, CDR2 FQGNSA. Trimming took 4 bases from V and 2 from J; bases not matched to a gene: 5. The CDR3 length is 16 residues. The CDR3 coding sequence is TGTGCCAGCAGCTCCTGGACAGGGGGTCCTGGAAACACCATATATTTT. It translates to CASSSWTGGPGNTIYF.

This clone was counted only a few times. The J gene is TRBJ2-7, the V gene TRBV10-3, with 11 bases lining up with TRBD1. This CDR3 region has 15 residues. With V trimmed by 3 bases and J by 6 bases, 7 bases remained unmatched. Germline CDR1 is ENHRY and CDR2 is SYGVKD. The CDR3 loop is CAISDTGTGGFEQYF. Here the CDR3 DNA reads TGTGCCATCAGTGACACCGGGACAGGGGGATTCGAGCAGTACTTC.

The V gene is TRBV28, the J gene TRBJ2-5; perhaps TRBD2 as D (6 bases). Germline V gene sequence: CDR1 MDHEN, CDR2 SYDVKM. V lost 7 bases and J 3 bases, leaving 15 bases between the germline ends. CDR3 length equals 14 residues. CDR3 loop: CASTQSWGEETQYF. The CDR3 region has the DNA TGTGCCAGCACCCAATCCTGGGGGGAAGAGACCCAGTACTTC.

The rearrangement uses TRBV20-1 and TRBJ2-7; no clear D. CDR1 and CDR2 from the germline V gene are DFQATT and SNEGSKA (reference sequence). The CDR3 length is 11 residues. V was pared by 6 bases and J by 3 bases, with 9 bases between. The CDR3 region is CSAPTVYEQYF. The DNA of the CDR3 is TGCAGTGCGCCCACCGTCTACGAGCAGTACTTC.

This clone turned up a few times. V is TRBV5-4 and J is TRBJ1-1, with D tentatively TRBD1 (5 bases). There are 14 residues in the CDR3. The germline V and J ends were trimmed by 4 bases and 3 bases, with 13 bases remaining between them. Germline CDR1 and CDR2: SGHNT and YYREEE (reference sequence). CDR3: CASSPEWGDTEAFF. CDR3 DNA: TGTGCCAGCAGCCCCGAGTGGGGGGACACTGAAGCTTTCTTT. The full variable domain, rest sourced from reference TRBV5-4 and TRBJ1-1, is ETGVTQSPTHLIKTRGQQVTLRCSSQSGHNTVSWYQQALGQGPQFIFQYYREEENGRGNFPPRFSGLQFPNYSSELNVNALELDDSALYLCASSPEWGDTEAFFGQGTRLTVV.

V gene TRBV7-9 combines with J gene TRBJ2-1, with 11 nucleotides matching TRBD2. Germline V gene data show CDR1 as SEHNR and CDR2 as FQNEAQ (reference sequence). The CDR3 loop spans 18 amino acids. V lost 1 base to trimming and J lost 0 bases; unmatched junction nucleotides: 5. In DNA form, the CDR3 reads TGTGCCAGCAGCTTAGAGACTAGCGGGGTGAGCTCCTACAATGAGCAGTTCTTC. Translation gives CASSLETSGVSSYNEQFF.

The J gene is TRBJ2-7, the V gene TRBV30; TRBD1 might be the D (6 bases). The CDR3 runs 13 residues. V lost 4 bases to trimming and J lost 2 bases, with 12 bases between them. The germline V gene has CDR1 GTSNPN and CDR2 SVGIG (reference sequence). This CDR3 is CAWNRDTPYEQYF. The CDR3 DNA reads TGTGCCTGGAACAGGGACACCCCCTACGAGCAGTACTTC.

The rearrangement links TRBV6-5 to TRBJ1-2, with TRBD1 as a possible D gene (6 bases). This CDR3 is built from 15 residues. From germline, CDR1 is MNHEY and CDR2 SVGAGI. The V gene lost 2 bases and the J gene lost 8 bases, with 18 bases spanning the gap. The DNA for the CDR3 is TGTGCCAGCAGTTACCTCGGACAGCCGCTTTACGGCTACACCTTC. Translation: CASSYLGQPLYGYTF.

In this sample, this clone turned up a few times. The rearrangement joins TRBV4-1 to TRBJ1-5; 8 bases agree with TRBD1. Losses at the gene ends were 3 bases for V and 7 bases for J; bases not matched to a gene: 14. CDR1 is MGHRA and CDR2 is YSYEKL in the germline V gene. This CDR3 contains 17 residues. The CDR3, as DNA: TGCGCCAGCAGCCAGGCCCCCCTCGGACAGGGAGTGCAGCCCCAGCATTTT. Translating gives CASSQAPLGQGVQPQHF.

This clone was seen only a few times. CDR3 nucleotide sequence: TGTGCCAGTAGCTATGGGGATAGCAATCAGCCCCAGCATTTT. Translation gives CASSYGDSNQPQHF. This chain connects TRBV19 to TRBJ1-5; D gene ambiguous. Trimming removed 6 bases from V and 0 bases from J, with 9 bases in between. The germline gives CDR1 LNHDA, CDR2 SQIVND (reference sequence). The CDR3 is 14 residues long.

Only one count was recorded for this clone. V and J are TRBV5-1 and TRBJ2-5; D ambiguous. V lost 6 bases and J 4 bases, leaving 16 bases between the germline ends. The CDR3 length is 14 residues. CDR1 SGHRS and CDR2 YFSETQ come from the germline V gene. In DNA form, the CDR3 reads TGCGCCAGCAAAGATAGAGTGGCAGGAGAGACCCAGTACTTC. Translation gives CASKDRVAGETQYF.

In its sample, this clone was seen a few times. The chain links TRBV25-1 to TRBJ1-1, with TRBD1 matching over 7 bases. This CDR3 is built from 12 residues. J lost 6 bases, V lost 6 bases, and 4 bases had no gene match. Germline CDR1 MGHDK, CDR2 SYGVNS. This CDR3 is CASRQGRSEAFF. The DNA for the CDR3 is TGTGCCAGCAGACAGGGGAGGTCTGAAGCTTTCTTT. Filled out from reference TRBV25-1 and TRBJ1-1, the complete variable domain reads EADIYQTPRYLVIGTGKKITLECSQTMGHDKMYWYQQDPGMELHLIHYSYGVNSTEKGDLSSESTVSRIRTEHFPLTLESARPSHTSQYLCASRQGRSEAFFGQGTRLTVV.

V and J are TRBV6-5 and TRBJ2-5, with a possible D match to TRBD2 (6 bases). V was trimmed by 6 bases and J by 4 bases, leaving 18 bases between them. Germline V gives CDR1 MNHEY, CDR2 SVGAGI. The CDR3 consists of 15 residues. CDR3 nucleotide sequence: TGTGCCAGCAGGCAACACGGGGGAATCGGAGAGACCCAGTACTTC. Amino acid sequence: CASRQHGGIGETQYF.